This TCR beta chain was found in a study of CD4 and CD8 cells across lung adenocarcinoma regions. TCRdb fed the PCR reads into MiXCR, producing one record per CDR3 protein. Here the sample spans 20,000 to 30,000 distinct CDR3 sequences, about 50% being singletons. Many counts were recorded for this clonotype. Localized lung adenocarcinoma, a non-small cell lung cancer, affected the donors. CDR3 length: 13 amino acids. V shed 6 bases, J shed 0 bases, and the junction held 1 base outside the gene matches. Germline V gene sequence: CDR1 MNHNS, CDR2 SASEGT. This sequence originates from a male donor with lung adenocarcinoma. The CD4 and CD8 labels of this study may be unreliable. What was sequenced was CD4+ T cells from the center of a lung tumor. The rearrangement links TRBV6-1 to TRBJ1-1; 7 bases agree with TRBD1. The DNA for the CDR3 is TGTGCCAGCAGGGGACAGCTGAACACTGAAGCTTTCTTT. This encodes CASRGQLNTEAFF.